This T cell receptor (beta chain) was sequenced during a study of response to subunit inactivated influenza vaccine. Findings of the study overall: It was the authors' suggestion that each seasonal influenza vaccination recruits few new T cells.

CDR1 is MNHEY and CDR2 is SVGAGI in the germline V gene. The CDR3 has 13 residues. V dropped 4 bases and J dropped 0 bases, with 7 bases sitting between them. TCRdb ran MiXCR on the RT-PCR reads and lists one entry per CDR3 protein. Here the sample spans hundreds of thousands of distinct CDR3 sequences, approximately 7.1% being singletons. This clonotype was seen a few times. No antigen is known for it. The receptor was isolated from a man between 50 and 75 years old who received an inactivated influenza vaccine. This sequence joins TRBV6-5 and TRBJ2-7; no firm D call. The sample was PBMCs from blood, taken roughly 24 months after vaccination. In DNA form, the CDR3 reads TGTGCCAGCAGTTCCCCGGGCTCCTACGAGCAGTACTTC. This encodes CASSSPGSYEQYF.